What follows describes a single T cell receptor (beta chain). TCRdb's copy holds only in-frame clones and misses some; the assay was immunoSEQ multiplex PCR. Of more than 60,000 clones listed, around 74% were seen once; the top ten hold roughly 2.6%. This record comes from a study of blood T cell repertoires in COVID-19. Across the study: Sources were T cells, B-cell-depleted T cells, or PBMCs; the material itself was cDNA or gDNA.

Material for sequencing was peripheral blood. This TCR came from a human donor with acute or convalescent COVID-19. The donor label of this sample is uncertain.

This chain's CDR3 is CASSHWGGVEAFF. The CDR3 DNA reads TGTGCCAGCAGCCACTGGGGGGGGGTTGAAGCTTTCTTT. The rearrangement uses TRBV3-1 (or the pseudogene TRBV3-2) and TRBJ1-1; weak D call: TRBD1 (5 bases). The CDR3 is 13 residues long. Germline CDR1 is LGHDT and CDR2 is YNNKEL (reference sequence). The V end was cut by 3 bases, the J end by 7 bases, with 12 bases between.